The rows below give T cell receptor beta chains drawn from one sample of a study of post-analysis software for immune sequencing data. Via MiXCR, TCRdb re-called the PCR reads, giving one row per CDR3 protein. The data show approximately 770,000 distinct CDR3 sequences, with about 43% seen just once and roughly 4.9% held by the top ten. The specimen was blood. These receptors were taken from a girl aged 5-17 years with multiple sclerosis. Each CDR3 is given with its conserved first and last residue. Each record gives: D gene, V gene, J gene, CDR3 protein. D genes are given only for firm matches.

D gene: .
V gene: TRBV14
J gene: TRBJ2-1
CDR3 protein: CASSENVGTEKNEQFF

D gene: TRBD1
V gene: TRBV13
J gene: TRBJ1-1
CDR3 protein: CASSLGDRATFEAFF

D gene: TRBD2
V gene: TRBV29-1
J gene: TRBJ2-1
CDR3 protein: CSASGTMGHNEQFF

D gene: TRBD2
V gene: TRBV4-3
J gene: .
CDR3 protein: CASSQDWGLARTNRETQYF

D gene: TRBD2
V gene: TRBV5-1
J gene: TRBJ2-4
CDR3 protein: CASSTGLGGLAGSGKNIQYF

D gene: TRBD2
V gene: TRBV10-3
J gene: TRBJ2-1
CDR3 protein: CAISPTSGSTDNEQFF

D gene: .
V gene: TRBV24-1
J gene: TRBJ2-5
CDR3 protein: CATSDPMTETQYF

D gene: TRBD2
V gene: TRBV29-1
J gene: TRBJ2-5
CDR3 protein: CSVERTSGRVPQETQYF

D gene: .
V gene: TRBV20-1
J gene: TRBJ1-1
CDR3 protein: CSAKAASYTEAFF

D gene: .
V gene: TRBV20-1
J gene: TRBJ1-5
CDR3 protein: CSARDIDQPQHF

D gene: .
V gene: TRBV6-1
J gene: TRBJ2-7
CDR3 protein: CASSEFSYEQYF

D gene: .
V gene: TRBV18
J gene: TRBJ2-5
CDR3 protein: CASSPYSGMRGEQYF

D gene: .
V gene: TRBV20-1
J gene: TRBJ2-1
CDR3 protein: CSARDRSRTVSEQFF

D gene: TRBD2
V gene: TRBV7-2
J gene: TRBJ2-1
CDR3 protein: CASSSPGTSRYNEQFF

D gene: .
V gene: TRBV28
J gene: TRBJ2-3
CDR3 protein: CASTKGSTDTQYF

D gene: TRBD1
V gene: TRBV3-1
J gene: TRBJ2-1
CDR3 protein: CASSRPGQGDNEQFF

D gene: TRBD2
V gene: TRBV20-1
J gene: TRBJ2-7
CDR3 protein: CSAEREGPVSSYEQYF

D gene: .
V gene: TRBV20-1
J gene: TRBJ2-3
CDR3 protein: CSATSVGNLDTQYF